Below, 27 T cell receptor beta chains from the same sample are listed, as sequenced in a study of T cell responses to AZD1222 COVID-19 vaccine. Sequencing used immunoSEQ multiplex PCR; TCRdb keeps in-frame clones, though not all of them. This table holds approximately 80,000 clones, 75% to 90% found once. Sequences were derived from peripheral blood, sampled on day 0 of AZD1222 vaccination. The receptors originated from an adult in good health.

This chain connects TRBV9 to TRBJ2-7; no reliable D call. V lost 1 base to trimming and J lost 6 bases, with 20 bases between them. Germline CDR1 is SGDLS and CDR2 is YYNGEE. The CDR3 totals 16 residues. The CDR3 DNA sequence: TGTGCCAGCAGCGTAAATGATGGCGCATTTTCGTCCGAGCAGTACTTC. This translates into CASSVNDGAFSSEQYF.

This clone was observed a few times. The chain is built from TRBV5-4 and TRBJ2-5, with a weak D call TRBD2 (5 bases). This CDR3 spans 15 amino acids. Germline loops: CDR1 SGHNT, CDR2 YYREEE (reference sequence). The V end lost 0 bases, the J end lost 5 bases, and 14 bases lay between the germline ends. The CDR3, as DNA: TGTGCCAGCAGCTTGGTAGCGAACCTGGGGGAGACCCAGTACTTC. The encoded protein is CASSLVANLGETQYF.

This clone was found once. The V call is TRBV5-6, the J call TRBJ1-2; TRBD1 might be the D (5 bases). Germline-derived CDR1 and CDR2 are SGHDT and YYEEEE. The V end lost 4 bases, the J end lost 6 bases, and 16 bases lay between the germline ends. The CDR3 sequence is 14 residues long. The CDR3 DNA reads as TGTGCCAGCAGCCCAAACGCAGGGTTAGATGGCTACACCTTC. As protein: CASSPNAGLDGYTF.

V gene TRBV14 combines with J gene TRBJ1-2; no clear D gene. From germline, CDR1 is SGHDN and CDR2 FVKESK. The CDR3 is 15 residues long. Trimming shortened V by 4 bases and J by 4 bases, and 16 bases separated the two germline ends. The CDR3 loop is CASSRVTSTFYGYTF. DNA for the CDR3: TGTGCCAGCAGCCGTGTCACTTCAACCTTCTATGGCTACACCTTC.

This sequence joins TRBV10-3 and TRBJ2-7, with D perhaps matching TRBD1 or TRBD2 (6 bases each). CDR1 and CDR2 (germline): ENHRY, SYGVKD. CDR3 length: 12 residues. V was pared by 11 bases and J by 4 bases, with 15 bases between. The CDR3 region is CAGGGSTYEQYF. For the CDR3, the DNA is TGTGCCGGAGGGGGGTCGACGTACGAGCAGTACTTC.

CDR3 coding DNA: TGTGCCAGCAGTGGGACACCAAATCAGCCCCAGCATTTT. Translating it yields CASSGTPNQPQHF. The rearrangement links TRBV6-4 to TRBJ1-5, with D possibly TRBD1 on 5 matching bases. Germline CDR1 and CDR2: MRHNA and SNTAGT. The germline V and J ends were trimmed by 4 bases and 4 bases, with 8 bases remaining between them. The length of the CDR3 is 13 residues.

This clone was counted a few times. The rearrangement joins TRBV14 to TRBJ1-2, with a possible D match to TRBD1 (5 bases). CDR1 and CDR2 (germline): SGHDN, FVKESK. The CDR3 extends over 12 amino acids. The V and J ends lost 2 bases and 5 bases respectively, with 6 bases between them. The CDR3 here is CASSQTGYGYTF. The CDR3, as DNA: TGTGCCAGCAGCCAAACAGGATATGGCTACACCTTC.

The chain combines TRBV5-6 with TRBJ1-6; TRBD1 aligns across 7 bases. This CDR3 comprises 15 residues. J lost 10 bases, V lost 4 bases, and 11 bases had no gene match. Germline V gene sequence: CDR1 SGHDT, CDR2 YYEEEE. CDR3 coding DNA: TGTGCCAGCAGCCGCTGGGACAGCCAGACGTCACCCCTCCACTTT. Its translation is CASSRWDSQTSPLHF.

The chain couples TRBV28 to TRBJ1-5, with D hard to call. V was cut by 6 bases and J by 5 bases, with 23 bases left in between. Germline V lookup: CDR1 MDHEN, CDR2 SYDVKM. This CDR3 contains 17 residues. The CDR3 protein is CASRFQWGSARDQPQHF. The CDR3 bases are TGTGCCAGCAGGTTCCAGTGGGGATCGGCTAGGGATCAGCCCCAGCATTTT.

This chain connects TRBV6-6 to TRBJ2-7; 7 positions agree with TRBD2. V shed 0 bases and J 2 bases; nucleotides not matched to a gene: 7. Looked up from germline, CDR1 is MNHNY and CDR2 is SVGAGI (reference sequence). The CDR3 is 16 amino acids. The CDR3 reads CASSYSSGEGAYEQYF. For the CDR3, the DNA is TGTGCCAGCAGTTACTCATCGGGGGAGGGAGCCTACGAGCAGTACTTC.

The V gene is TRBV5-1, the J gene TRBJ2-5; maybe TRBD1 (6 bases). CDR1 SGHRS and CDR2 YFSETQ come from the germline V gene. The length of the CDR3 is 14 residues. Trimming pared 2 bases from V and 2 bases from J, leaving 10 bases between. Here the CDR3 reads CASSFGTLQETQYF. The CDR3 bases are TGCGCCAGCAGCTTCGGGACACTACAAGAGACCCAGTACTTC.

The chain combines TRBV5-1 with TRBJ2-2, with TRBD1 matching 9 bases. The junction had 7 bases not matched to a gene; V was cut back by 4 bases and J by 6 bases. The V gene's germline CDR1 is SGHRS and CDR2 YFSETQ. This CDR3 is 15 amino acids long. CDR3 sequence: CASSPDRGRPGELFF. As DNA, the CDR3 is TGCGCCAGCAGCCCGGACAGGGGCCGCCCCGGGGAGCTGTTTTTT.

DNA of the CDR3: TGTGCCAGCAGCTACCGGGACAGAGGGACTGAAGCTTTCTTT. Protein: CASSYRDRGTEAFF. The V and J genes are TRBV5-4 and TRBJ1-1, with TRBD1 identical over 7 bases. Germline V gene data show CDR1 as SGHNT and CDR2 as YYREEE (reference sequence). The junction had 7 bases not matched to a gene; V was cut back by 3 bases and J by 5 bases. CDR3 length equals 14 residues.

The V and J genes are TRBV2 and TRBJ2-7; no clear D. With 10 bases removed from V and 3 bases from J, the gap between germline ends came to 19 bases. This CDR3 region has 14 residues. The germline gives CDR1 SNHLY, CDR2 FYNNEI. In nucleotides, the CDR3 is TGTGCCACAAAGGACGCAAGGGCCGACTACGAGCAGTACTTC. It yields the protein CATKDARADYEQYF.

The chain couples TRBV18 to TRBJ2-7, with 7 bases fitting TRBD2. Germline V gives CDR1 KGHSH, CDR2 LQKENI. After removal of 5 bases from V and 5 bases from J, the junction contained 12 bases not matched to a gene. This CDR3 comprises 15 residues. The CDR3 sequence is CASSDWGTISHEQYF. The DNA for the CDR3 is TGTGCCAGCTCAGACTGGGGGACTATTTCCCACGAGCAGTACTTC.

The chain employs TRBV19 and TRBJ2-2, with 12 positions matching TRBD2. Germline assignment: CDR1 LNHDA and CDR2 SQIVND (reference sequence). This CDR3 has 15 residues. The junction had 5 bases not matched to a gene; V was cut back by 5 bases and J by 7 bases. CDR3 sequence (DNA): TGTGCCAGTAGTTTTGGACTAGCGGGACTCGGGGAGCTGTTTTTT. Protein sequence: CASSFGLAGLGELFF. Full variable domain (remainder filled in from reference TRBV19 and TRBJ2-2): DGGITQSPKYLFRKEGQNVTLSCEQNLNHDAMYWYRQDPGQGLRLIYYSQIVNDFQKGDIAEGYSVSREKKESFPLTVTSAQKNPTAFYLCASSFGLAGLGELFFGEGSRLTVL.

The CDR3 spells CASQRGGTYNQPQHF. CDR3 nucleotides: TGTGCCAGTCAGCGGGGAGGAACATACAATCAGCCCCAGCATTTT. The chain carries TRBV2 and TRBJ1-5; D is unclear. Germline V gene data show CDR1 as SNHLY and CDR2 as FYNNEI. The V and J ends lost 9 bases and 3 bases respectively, with 18 bases between them. The CDR3 totals 15 residues.

This chain joins TRBV27 and TRBJ1-2, with no clear D. Germline CDR1 reads MNHEY; CDR2 reads SMNVEV (reference sequence). The CDR3 is 15 amino acids. V lost 4 bases and J lost 4, with 16 bases in between. DNA for the CDR3: TGTGCCAGCAGTTCCTCCGGGGAGGTGGGCTATGGCTACACCTTC. It codes for CASSSSGEVGYGYTF.

In this sample, this clone turned up once. This chain connects TRBV6-5 to TRBJ2-7; D possibly uses TRBD1 or TRBD2 (5 bases each). The CDR3 is made up of 14 amino acids. Germline values: CDR1 MNHEY, CDR2 SVGAGI. V lost 4 bases to trimming and J lost 3 bases, with 13 bases between them. CDR3 amino acids: CASSSGTTSYEQYF. CDR3 nucleotides: TGTGCCAGCAGTTCCGGGACCACAAGCTACGAGCAGTACTTC.

The genes are TRBV30 and TRBJ1-5; 10 bases agree with TRBD1. Germline CDR1 reads GTSNPN; CDR2 reads SVGIG (reference sequence). This CDR3 spans 18 amino acids. J lost 6 bases, V lost 0 bases, and 14 bases had no gene match. CDR3 DNA: TGTGCCTGGAGTGTTCCTCACGGACAGGGGGGGTTGGTTCAGCCCCAGCATTTT. Translated, it gives CAWSVPHGQGGLVQPQHF.

CDR3 nucleotides: TGTGCCAGTAGCTCAGACAGGGGGTTGAATGAGCAGTTCTTC. Translation: CASSSDRGLNEQFF. The V and J genes are TRBV19 and TRBJ2-1; 9 bases are shared with TRBD1. This CDR3 is 14 amino acids long. V was pared by 6 bases and J by 7 bases, with 7 bases of the junction left unmatched. Germline values: CDR1 LNHDA, CDR2 SQIVND (reference sequence).

The J gene is TRBJ2-1, the V gene TRBV19; 10 bases map to TRBD2. After removal of 4 bases from V and 7 bases from J, the junction contained 10 bases not matched to a gene. CDR3 length: 16 amino acids. From germline, CDR1 is LNHDA and CDR2 SQIVND (reference sequence). The CDR3 reads CASSTFLAGEGNEQFF. As DNA, the CDR3 is TGTGCCAGTAGTACTTTTCTAGCGGGAGAAGGAAATGAGCAGTTCTTC.

This clone is a singleton in its sample. This rearrangement joins TRBV19 to TRBJ2-7; 10 bases map to TRBD2. Germline V lookup: CDR1 LNHDA, CDR2 SQIVND (reference sequence). The V gene end was trimmed by 2 bases and the J gene end by 3 bases; junction bases not matched to a gene: 1. This CDR3 contains 14 residues. CDR3 coding DNA: TGTGCCAGTAGTATAACTAGCGGGAACTACGAGCAGTACTTC. Translating it yields CASSITSGNYEQYF.

The chain joins TRBV28 to TRBJ2-3, with 9 bases lining up with TRBD2. The junction had 10 bases not matched to a gene; V was cut back by 4 bases and J by 2 bases. Per germline, CDR1 MDHEN and CDR2 SYDVKM. CDR3 size: 17 residues. The CDR3 region has the DNA TGTGCCAGCAGTTCGGCTAGCGGGAAGCAGGACACAGATACGCAGTATTTT. It encodes CASSSASGKQDTDTQYF.

The J gene is TRBJ2-2, the V gene TRBV9; 11 bases are a match to TRBD1. CDR1 is SGDLS, CDR2 YYNGEE, per germline. This CDR3 has 17 residues. V lost 1 base and J lost 4; bases outside the gene matches: 6. CDR3 DNA sequence: TGTGCCAGCAGCGTAATGCCAGGACAGGGGGCCACCGGGGAGCTGTTTTTT. Translating gives CASSVMPGQGATGELFF. The full variable domain, in which reference TRBV9 and TRBJ2-2 provide the parts outside the CDR3, is DSGVTQTPKHLITATGQRVTLRCSPRSGDLSVYWYQQSLDQGLQFLIQYYNGEERAKGNILERFSAQQFPDLHSELNLSSLELGDSALYFCASSVMPGQGATGELFFGEGSRLTVL.

This clone was counted once. The gene calls are TRBV18 and TRBJ1-1; weak D call: TRBD1 (5 bases). CDR3 length: 15 residues. The ends were cut back, 3 bases at V and 3 bases at J, with 14 bases in the middle. CDR1 is KGHSH and CDR2 is LQKENI in the germline V gene. The CDR3 sequence: CASSPGRGTDTEAFF. The DNA for the CDR3 is TGTGCCAGCTCACCGGGGAGGGGTACGGACACTGAAGCTTTCTTT.

V gene TRBV19 combines with J gene TRBJ2-5; TRBD1 agrees at 8 bases. The germline V gene encodes CDR1 LNHDA and CDR2 SQIVND (reference sequence). The CDR3 is made up of 14 amino acids. V shed 5 bases and J 5 bases; nucleotides not matched to a gene: 7. The CDR3 here is CASSPRTGRETQYF. For the CDR3, the DNA is TGTGCCAGTAGTCCCCGGACAGGGCGGGAGACCCAGTACTTC.